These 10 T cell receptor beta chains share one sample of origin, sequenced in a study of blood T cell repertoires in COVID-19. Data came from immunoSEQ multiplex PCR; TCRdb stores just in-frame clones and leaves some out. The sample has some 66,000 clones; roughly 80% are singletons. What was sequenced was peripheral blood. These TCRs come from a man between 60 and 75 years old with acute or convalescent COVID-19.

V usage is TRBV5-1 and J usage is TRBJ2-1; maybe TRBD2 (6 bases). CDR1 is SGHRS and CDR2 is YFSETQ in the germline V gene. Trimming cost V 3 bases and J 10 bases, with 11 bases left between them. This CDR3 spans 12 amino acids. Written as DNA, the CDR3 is TGCGCCAGCAGCTCGACTAGTTTAGAGCAGTTCTTC. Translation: CASSSTSLEQFF.

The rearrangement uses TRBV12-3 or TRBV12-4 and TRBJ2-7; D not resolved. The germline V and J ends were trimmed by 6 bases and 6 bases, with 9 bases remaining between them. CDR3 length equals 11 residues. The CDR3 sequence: CASRERGEQYF. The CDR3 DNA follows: TGTGCCAGCAGGGAACGAGGCGAGCAGTACTTC.

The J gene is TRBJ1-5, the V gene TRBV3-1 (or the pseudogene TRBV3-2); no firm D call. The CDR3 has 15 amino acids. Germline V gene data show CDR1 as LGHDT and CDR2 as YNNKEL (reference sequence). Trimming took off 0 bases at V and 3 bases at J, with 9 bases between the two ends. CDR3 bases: TGTGCCAGCAGCCAAGATAACAGAAACAATCAGCCCCAGCATTTT. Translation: CASSQDNRNNQPQHF.

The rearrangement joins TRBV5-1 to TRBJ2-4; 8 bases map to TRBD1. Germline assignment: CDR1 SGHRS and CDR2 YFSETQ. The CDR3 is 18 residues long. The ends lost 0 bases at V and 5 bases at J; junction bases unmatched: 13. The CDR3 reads CASSLATGGIGTENIQYF. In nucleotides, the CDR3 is TGCGCCAGCAGCTTGGCCACAGGGGGAATCGGAACCGAAAACATTCAGTACTTC.

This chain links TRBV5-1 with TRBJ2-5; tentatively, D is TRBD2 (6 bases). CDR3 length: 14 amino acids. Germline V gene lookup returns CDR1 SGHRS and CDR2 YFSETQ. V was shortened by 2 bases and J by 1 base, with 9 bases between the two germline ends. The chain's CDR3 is CASSFDGSQETQYF. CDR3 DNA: TGCGCCAGCAGCTTCGACGGGAGCCAAGAGACCCAGTACTTC. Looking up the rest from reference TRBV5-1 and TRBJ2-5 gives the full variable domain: KAGVTQTPRYLIKTRGQQVTLSCSPISGHRSVSWYQQTPGQGLQFLFEYFSETQRNKGNFPGRFSGRQFSNSRSEMNVSTLELGDSALYLCASSFDGSQETQYFGPGTRLLVL.

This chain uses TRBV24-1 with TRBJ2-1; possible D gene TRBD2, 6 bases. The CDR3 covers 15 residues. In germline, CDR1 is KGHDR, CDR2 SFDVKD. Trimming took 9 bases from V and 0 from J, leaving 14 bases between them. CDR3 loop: CATVGSRDSYNEQFF. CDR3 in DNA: TGTGCCACCGTTGGGTCGCGGGACTCCTACAATGAGCAGTTCTTC.

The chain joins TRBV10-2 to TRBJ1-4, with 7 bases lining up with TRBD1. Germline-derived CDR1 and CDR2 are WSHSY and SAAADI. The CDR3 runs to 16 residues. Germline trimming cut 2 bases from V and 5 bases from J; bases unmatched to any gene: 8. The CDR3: CASSEEGGTVNEKLFF. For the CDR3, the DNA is TGCGCCAGCAGTGAGGAAGGGGGGACAGTAAATGAAAAACTGTTTTTT.

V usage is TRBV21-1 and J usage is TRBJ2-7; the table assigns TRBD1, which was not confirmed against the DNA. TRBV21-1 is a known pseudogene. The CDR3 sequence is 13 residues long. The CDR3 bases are TGTGCCAGCAGCAAAGTGGGCCACTACGAGCAGTACGTC. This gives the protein CASSKVGHYEQYV.

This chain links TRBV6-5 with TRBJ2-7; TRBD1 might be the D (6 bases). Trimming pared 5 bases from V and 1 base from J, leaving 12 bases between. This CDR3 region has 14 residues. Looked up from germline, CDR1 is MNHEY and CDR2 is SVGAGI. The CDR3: CASSPRQDSYEQYV. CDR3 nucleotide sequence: TGTGCCAGCAGTCCCCGACAGGATTCCTACGAGCAGTACGTC.

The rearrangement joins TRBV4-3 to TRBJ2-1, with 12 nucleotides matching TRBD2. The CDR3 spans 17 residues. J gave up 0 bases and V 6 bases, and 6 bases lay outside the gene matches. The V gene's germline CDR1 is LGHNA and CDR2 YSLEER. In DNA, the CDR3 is TGCGCCAGCAGTATAACTAGCGGGGGGAGCTCCTACAATGAGCAGTTCTTC. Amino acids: CASSITSGGSSYNEQFF.